The rows below give T cell receptor beta chains drawn from one sample of a study of cytomegalovirus exposure and HLA in healthy donors. The assay was immunoSEQ multiplex PCR, and TCRdb's table has in-frame clones only and misses some. In the table there are tens of thousands of clones, approximately 72% of which are singletons. The specimen sequenced was PBMCs. The receptors derive from a woman between 35 and 50 years old in good health and CMV-seropositive. The CDR3 runs from the conserved cysteine through the conserved F or W. A D gene is named only where the DNA matches it firmly. Where a row states a size, it is once, few, many or the class of an expanded clone; other rows omit it.

V: TRBV15
D: NA
J: TRBJ1-2
size: NA
DNA: TGTGCCACCAGCATTGGGAGGGCTGACTATGGCTACACCTTC
CDR3: CATSIGRADYGYTF

V: TRBV5-1
D: TRBD2
J: TRBJ2-2
size: NA
DNA: TGCGCCAGCAGCGGGAGCGGGGGTGACACCGGGGAGCTGTTTTTT
CDR3: CASSGSGGDTGELFF

V: TRBV30
D: NA
J: TRBJ2-6
size: NA
DNA: TGTGCCTGGTCCGTCTCTGGGGCCAACGTCCTGACTTTC
CDR3: CAWSVSGANVLTF

V: TRBV6-4
D: NA
J: TRBJ2-1
size: NA
DNA: TGTGCCAGCAGTGACTCCACCCGGGGGATCAATGAGCAGTTCTTC
CDR3: CASSDSTRGINEQFF

V: TRBV2
D: NA
J: TRBJ2-7
size: once
DNA: TGTGCCAGCAGTGAATCCCAGGGGTCCTTCTACGAGCAGTACTTC
CDR3: CASSESQGSFYEQYF

V: TRBV9
D: TRBD1
J: TRBJ1-4
size: few
DNA: TGTGCCAGCAGCGTAGTAGGGGGCGAAAAACTGTTTTTT
CDR3: CASSVVGGEKLFF

V: TRBV6-5
D: NA
J: TRBJ1-1
size: once
DNA: TGTGCCAGCAGTTACGGGACACCGAACACTGAAGCTTTCTTT
CDR3: CASSYGTPNTEAFF

V: TRBV28
D: NA
J: TRBJ1-6
size: NA
DNA: TGTGCCAGCCACCGGGGGGCTCGATCACCCCTCCACTTT
CDR3: CASHRGARSPLHF

V: TRBV6-1
D: NA
J: TRBJ1-1
size: NA
DNA: TGTGCCAGCAGTGAAACGGGGGGATGGGACACTGAAGCTTTCTTT
CDR3: CASSETGGWDTEAFF

V: TRBV7-9
D: TRBD1
J: TRBJ1-6
size: NA
DNA: TGTTCCAGCAGCCTCAGGACAGGGGGCGATTCACCCCTCCACTTT
CDR3: CSSSLRTGGDSPLHF

V: TRBV27
D: NA
J: TRBJ2-1
size: NA
DNA: TGTGCCAGCAGTTTTGTGGTGGGCGGGGATGAGCAGTTCTTC
CDR3: CASSFVVGGDEQFF

V: TRBV27
D: TRBD1
J: TRBJ1-5
size: NA
DNA: TGTGCCAGCAGGGGACAGGTGGATCGGCCCCAGCATTTT
CDR3: CASRGQVDRPQHF

V: TRBV7-6
D: TRBD2
J: TRBJ2-2
size: few
DNA: TGTGCCAGCAGTTTTCCCCGCGGGGGGGGCAACACCGGGGAGCTGTTTTTT
CDR3: CASSFPRGGGNTGELFF

V: TRBV30
D: TRBD1
J: TRBJ2-7
size: NA
DNA: TGTGCCTCGAATAAAGACAGGGGGCTTGAGCAGTACTTC
CDR3: CASNKDRGLEQYF

V: TRBV2
D: NA
J: TRBJ2-7
size: few
DNA: TGTGCCAGCAGTGGGGGCGCGAGCTCCTACGAGCAGTACTTC
CDR3: CASSGGASSYEQYF

V: TRBV7-9
D: TRBD2
J: TRBJ2-5
size: few
DNA: TGTGCCAGCAGCCTTACGCGGGAGGAAGAGACCCAGTACTTC
CDR3: CASSLTREEETQYF

V: TRBV4-2
D: TRBD2
J: TRBJ2-5
size: NA
DNA: TGTGCCAGCAGCCAAGATCGGCTAGCGGGGGGTTACCAAGAGACCCAGTACTTC
CDR3: CASSQDRLAGGYQETQYF

V: TRBV5-1
D: TRBD1
J: TRBJ1-4
size: NA
DNA: TGCGCCAGCAGCCTACAGGGGAACCTAGGTGAAAAACTGTTTTTT
CDR3: CASSLQGNLGEKLFF

V: TRBV2
D: NA
J: TRBJ2-7
size: once
DNA: TGTGCCAGCAGTGAATACTACGAGCAGTACTTC
CDR3: CASSEYYEQYF

V: TRBV19
D: TRBD1
J: TRBJ2-2
size: NA
DNA: TGTGCCAGTAGTATAGTTCAGGGGGACGGGGAGCTGTTTTTT
CDR3: CASSIVQGDGELFF

V: TRBV6-1
D: TRBD2
J: TRBJ2-7
size: NA
DNA: TGTGCCAGCAGTTCCCGTCTAGCGGGGCCCGGGGAGCAGTACTTC
CDR3: CASSSRLAGPGEQYF

V: TRBV19
D: TRBD1
J: TRBJ2-5
size: NA
DNA: TGTGCCAGTAGTATAGGAACCCGGACAGGGGAGACCCAGTACTTC
CDR3: CASSIGTRTGETQYF

V: TRBV7-2
D: TRBD1
J: TRBJ2-7
size: NA
DNA: TGTGCCAGCAGCTTAGCCGGGACAGGGGTTTGGGGAGAGCAGTACTTC
CDR3: CASSLAGTGVWGEQYF

V: TRBV7-9
D: NA
J: TRBJ1-6
size: NA
DNA: TGTTCCAGCAGCGCGCGGTCCGAGAATTCACCCCTCCACTTT
CDR3: CSSSARSENSPLHF

V: TRBV4-3
D: NA
J: TRBJ1-6
size: NA
DNA: TGCGCCAGCAGCCAAGGGAGGGAGTATAATTCACCCCTCCACTTT
CDR3: CASSQGREYNSPLHF

V: TRBV18
D: TRBD1
J: TRBJ1-5
size: once
DNA: TGTGCCAGCTCAAACAGGGGGAGTAGCAATCAGCCCCAGCATTTT
CDR3: CASSNRGSSNQPQHF

V: TRBV7-9
D: TRBD2
J: TRBJ2-5
size: NA
DNA: TGTGCCAGCAGCTCACCCGAGACTAGCGGCGAAGAGACCCAGTACTTC
CDR3: CASSSPETSGEETQYF

V: TRBV21-1
D: NA
J: TRBJ1-1
size: NA
DNA: TGTACCAGCAGCAAGGACAGGGGCCAGTGCACTGAAGCTTTCTTT
CDR3: CTSSKDRGQCTEAFF

V: TRBV9
D: NA
J: TRBJ2-1
size: NA
DNA: TGTGCCAGCAGCGGGGGGGGGCATGGCAACAATGAGCAGTTCTTC
CDR3: CASSGGGHGNNEQFF

V: TRBV28
D: TRBD2
J: TRBJ2-7
size: NA
DNA: TGTGCCAGCAGGAGGCCGCGGGGGTACTACGAGCAGTACTTC
CDR3: CASRRPRGYYEQYF

V: TRBV27
D: TRBD1
J: TRBJ1-2
size: NA
DNA: TGTGCCAGCAGTCAAACCGGGACAGGGGCACTCTATGGCTACACCTTC
CDR3: CASSQTGTGALYGYTF

V: TRBV9
D: NA
J: TRBJ2-3
size: NA
DNA: TGTGCCAGCAGCCCCCCAGGGAGCACAGATACGCAGTATTTT
CDR3: CASSPPGSTDTQYF

V: TRBV7-2
D: NA
J: TRBJ1-5
size: NA
DNA: TGTGCCAGCAGCGCCTACACAGGTTACAATCAGCCCCAGCATTTT
CDR3: CASSAYTGYNQPQHF

V: TRBV30
D: NA
J: TRBJ2-1
size: NA
DNA: TGTGCCTGGAGTAACTCGCGGGTCAATGAGCAGTTCTTC
CDR3: CAWSNSRVNEQFF

V: TRBV28
D: NA
J: TRBJ2-7
size: NA
DNA: TGTGCCAGCAGTTTGGGCCTGAGATTCGAGCAGTACTTC
CDR3: CASSLGLRFEQYF

V: TRBV27
D: NA
J: TRBJ1-3
size: NA
DNA: TGTGCCAGCAGTCCTTGGGCAGGGCTAAGCTCTGGAAACACCATATATTTT
CDR3: CASSPWAGLSSGNTIYF

V: TRBV28
D: NA
J: TRBJ1-2
size: NA
DNA: TGTGCCAGCAGCCTCCCCCTCTATGGCTACACCTTC
CDR3: CASSLPLYGYTF

V: TRBV2
D: TRBD1
J: TRBJ2-4
size: NA
DNA: TGTGCCAGCAGCGGGACAGGGGAAAACATTCAGTACTTC
CDR3: CASSGTGENIQYF

V: TRBV6-6
D: NA
J: TRBJ1-4
size: NA
DNA: TGTGCCAGCAGTGTTACGGTGTCCCCCAATGAAAAACTGTTTTTT
CDR3: CASSVTVSPNEKLFF

V: TRBV6-1
D: NA
J: TRBJ1-6
size: NA
DNA: TGTGCCAGCAGTTTGGTGGACAGTGATAATTCACCCCTCCACTTT
CDR3: CASSLVDSDNSPLHF

V: TRBV15
D: TRBD2
J: TRBJ2-1
size: once
DNA: TGTGCCACCAGTGGGGGGGGAAATGAGCAGTTCTTC
CDR3: CATSGGGNEQFF

V: TRBV15
D: TRBD1
J: TRBJ2-3
size: few
DNA: TGTGCCACCAGCAGGGGACAGGGGAGCACAGATACGCAGTATTTT
CDR3: CATSRGQGSTDTQYF

V: TRBV18
D: TRBD2
J: TRBJ2-3
size: NA
DNA: TGTGCCAGCTCACGACTAGCGGGGACTAGCACAGATACGCAGTATTTT
CDR3: CASSRLAGTSTDTQYF

V: TRBV18
D: NA
J: TRBJ2-3
size: few
DNA: TGTGCCAGCTCCAGGGGGGCGGGGCCGGAGAATACGCAGTATTTT
CDR3: CASSRGAGPENTQYF

V: TRBV5-1
D: TRBD1
J: TRBJ1-3
size: NA
DNA: TGCGCCAGCAGCCCCGACAGGGGCAACTCTGGAAACACCATATATTTT
CDR3: CASSPDRGNSGNTIYF

V: TRBV28
D: TRBD1
J: TRBJ2-5
size: few
DNA: TGTGCCTACCATAATGCCGGACAGGGAGGAGAGACCCAGTACTTC
CDR3: CAYHNAGQGGETQYF